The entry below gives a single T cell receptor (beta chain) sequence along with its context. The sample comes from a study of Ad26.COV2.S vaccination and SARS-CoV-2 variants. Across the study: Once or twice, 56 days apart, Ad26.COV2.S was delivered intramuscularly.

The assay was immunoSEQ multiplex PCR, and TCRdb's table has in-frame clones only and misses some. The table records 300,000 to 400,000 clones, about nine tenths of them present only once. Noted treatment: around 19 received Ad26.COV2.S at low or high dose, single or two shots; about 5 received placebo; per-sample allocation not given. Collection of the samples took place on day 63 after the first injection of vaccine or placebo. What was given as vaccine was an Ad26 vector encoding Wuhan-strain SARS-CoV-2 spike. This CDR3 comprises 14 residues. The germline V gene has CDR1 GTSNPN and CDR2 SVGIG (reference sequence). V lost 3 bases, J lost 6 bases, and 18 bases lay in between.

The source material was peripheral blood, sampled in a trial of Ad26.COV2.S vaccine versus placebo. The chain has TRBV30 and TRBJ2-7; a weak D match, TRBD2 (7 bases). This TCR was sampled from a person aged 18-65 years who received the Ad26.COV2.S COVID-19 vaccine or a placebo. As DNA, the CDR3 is TGTGCCTGGAGGGCGAGGGGGGCGGGGGCCGAGCAGTACTTC. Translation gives CAWRARGAGAEQYF. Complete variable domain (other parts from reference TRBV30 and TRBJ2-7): SQTIHQWPATLVQPVGSPLSLECTVEGTSNPNLYWYRQAAGRGLQLLFYSVGIGQISSEVPQNLSASRPQDRQFILSSKKLLLSDSGFYLCAWRARGAGAEQYFGPGTRLTVT.